The 10 T cell receptor beta chains given below trace back to one sample, sequenced in a study of human thymus T cells. TCRdb keeps only in-frame clones here, not all; method: immunoSEQ multiplex PCR. The sample holds about 120,000 clones; around 94% are singletons and the top ten take under 0.025%. In corrective heart surgery, resections were taken, and these provided the thymus tissue. Specimen: thymus tissue. Receptor source: a boy under two years old with a congenital heart defect but otherwise immunologically healthy.

Remarks on this clone: A junction end diverges from the germline sequence, so it may reflect a read error. Other DNA sequences in the same sample also yield this CDR3. The chain couples TRBV6-5 to TRBJ2-7; the D gene is possibly TRBD1 (6 bases). The CDR3 is 10 residues long. Germline V gene sequence: CDR1 MNHEY, CDR2 SVGAGI. The DNA for the CDR3 is TGTTCAGGGGATCCCTATGAGCAGTACTTC. Translated: CSGDPYEQYF.

The V call is TRBV6-6, the J call TRBJ2-1; TRBD1 aligns across 9 bases. CDR1 is MNHNY and CDR2 is SVGAGI in the germline V gene (reference sequence). This CDR3 has 12 amino acids. CDR3 protein: CVSWGTGNEQFF. DNA of the CDR3: TGTGTGTCTTGGGGGACAGGGAATGAGCAGTTCTTC.

V is TRBV4-3 and J is TRBJ2-2; no firm D call. Germline CDR1 LGHNA, CDR2 YSLEER. The CDR3 has 16 residues. Trimming removed 0 bases from V and 0 bases from J, with 8 bases in between. The CDR3 here is CASSQDPETNTGELFF. DNA for the CDR3: TGCGCCAGCAGCCAAGATCCAGAAACGAACACCGGGGAGCTGTTTTTT.

CDR3 sequence: CASSQGRGRRVQETQYF. The CDR3 coding sequence is TGCGCCAGCAGCCAAGGTCGTGGCAGGCGGGTCCAAGAGACCCAGTACTTC. V gene TRBV4-1 combines with J gene TRBJ2-5; possible D gene TRBD2, 5 bases. The V gene lost 1 base and the J gene lost 1 base, with 16 bases spanning the gap. CDR3 size: 17 residues. Germline CDR1 reads MGHRA; CDR2 reads YSYEKL.

This clone was detected once. The V and J genes are TRBV27 and TRBJ2-7; D might be TRBD1 (6 bases). The V and J ends lost 0 bases and 2 bases respectively, with 8 bases between them. The CDR3 loop spans 14 amino acids. Germline loops: CDR1 MNHEY, CDR2 SMNVEV (reference sequence). The CDR3 loop reads CASSLSRTAYEQYF. The CDR3 DNA sequence: TGTGCCAGCAGTTTATCTCGGACAGCCTACGAGCAGTACTTC.

Here the CDR3 reads CASSPGKTDQNYGYTF. The DNA of the CDR3 is TGTGCCAGCAGCCCCGGGAAGACAGACCAAAACTATGGCTACACCTTC. The chain combines TRBV14 with TRBJ1-2; perhaps TRBD1 as D (5 bases). There are 16 residues in the CDR3. With 4 bases removed from V and 2 bases from J, the gap between germline ends came to 17 bases. Germline CDR1 SGHDN, CDR2 FVKESK.

J is TRBJ1-1 and V is TRBV4-3, with D uncertain. Trimming cost V 3 bases and J 7 bases, with 12 bases left between them. Germline CDR1 LGHNA, CDR2 YSLEER. The CDR3 is 13 residues long. The CDR3, as DNA: TGCGCCAGCAGCCATTACCCGGGAGTTGAAGCTTTCTTT. Protein: CASSHYPGVEAFF.

The rearrangement uses TRBV11-2 and TRBJ2-3, with D unresolved. Germline CDR1 SGHAT, CDR2 FQNNGV. CDR3 length: 15 residues. Trimming removed 1 base from V and 2 bases from J, with 10 bases in between. The CDR3 spells CASSLGPDLTDTQYF. DNA for the CDR3: TGTGCCAGCAGCTTAGGACCCGACCTCACAGATACGCAGTATTTT.

This sequence joins TRBV11-2 and TRBJ2-5; no clear D gene. This CDR3 is 14 amino acids long. The V gene lost 3 bases and the J gene lost 2 bases, with 10 bases spanning the gap. Germline V gene data show CDR1 as SGHAT and CDR2 as FQNNGV. The CDR3: CASSFDAAQETQYF. Here the CDR3 DNA reads TGTGCCAGCAGCTTTGACGCCGCGCAAGAGACCCAGTACTTC.

This clone was seen only once. The rearrangement joins TRBV19 to TRBJ2-1; D call uncertain. V lost 5 bases, J lost 4 bases, and 9 bases lay in between. The CDR3 loop spans 13 amino acids. Germline V gene sequence: CDR1 LNHDA, CDR2 SQIVND (reference sequence). The CDR3 spells CASSPRQYNEQFF. Written as DNA, the CDR3 is TGTGCCAGTAGTCCGAGACAATACAATGAGCAGTTCTTC.